The 13 T cell receptor beta chains in this list originate from one sample, sequenced in a study of early T cells in non-severe SARS-CoV-2 infection. TCRdb re-called the 5' RACE reads with MiXCR, one entry per CDR3 protein. In the table there are around 110,000 distinct CDR3 sequences, roughly 10% of which are singletons. Sample: whole blood. The origin of the receptors is an adult who was a healthcare worker with PCR-confirmed SARS-CoV-2 infection or an uninfected control (not recorded which).

The V call is TRBV12-3 or TRBV12-4, the J call TRBJ2-7; TRBD2 matches 8 bases. Trimming took 3 bases from V and 7 from J; bases not matched to a gene: 8. This CDR3 region has 14 residues. The CDR3 DNA reads TGTGCCAGCAGTTTCACCGGGAGGGCCAGGGAGCAGTACTTC. Amino acids: CASSFTGRAREQYF.

This clonotype has a single count. DNA for the CDR3: TGTGCCAGCAGCCCCGGGACTAGCGGGGAGGCGGTAGATACGCAGTATTTT. Its protein is CASSPGTSGEAVDTQYF. The V gene is TRBV2, the J gene TRBJ2-3; TRBD2 aligns across 13 bases. Germline trimming cut 6 bases from V and 5 bases from J; bases unmatched to any gene: 11. The CDR3 sequence is 17 residues long. Germline-derived CDR1 and CDR2 are SNHLY and FYNNEI.

This clonotype was observed at least ten times. V is TRBV5-1 and J is TRBJ2-2, with D maybe TRBD1 (6 bases). The CDR3 runs to 15 residues. Germline V gene sequence: CDR1 SGHRS, CDR2 YFSETQ. With 2 bases removed from V and 5 bases from J, the gap between germline ends came to 13 bases. CDR3 nucleotide sequence: TGCGCCAGCAGCTTCAGGACAGAGCGAACCGGGGAGCTGTTTTTT. Amino acid sequence: CASSFRTERTGELFF.

This clonotype was detected ten times or more. The rearrangement links TRBV20-1 to TRBJ2-7; perhaps TRBD1 as D (6 bases). The V gene lost 6 bases and the J gene lost 2 bases, with 17 bases spanning the gap. Germline V gene data show CDR1 as DFQATT and CDR2 as SNEGSKA (reference sequence). The CDR3 extends over 14 amino acids. The CDR3 nucleotides read TGCAGTGCGAGCGGACAGCTAGCCCCCTACGAGCAGTACTTC. This codes for CSASGQLAPYEQYF.

This chain joins TRBV11-3 and TRBJ2-3; TRBD2 matches 10 bases. The junction had 11 bases not matched to a gene; V was cut back by 4 bases and J by 4 bases. CDR1 and CDR2 (germline): SGHNT, YENEEA. This CDR3 has 17 residues. The CDR3 DNA sequence: TGTGCCAGCAGCTCCCTCCACCTAGCGGGAGTCCCAGATACGCAGTATTTT. Amino acids: CASSSLHLAGVPDTQYF.

This clonotype was observed at least ten times. This rearrangement joins TRBV4-1 to TRBJ1-1; TRBD1 matches at 7 bases. Per the germline V gene, CDR1 is MGHRA and CDR2 is YSYEKL. V shed 4 bases and J 2 bases; nucleotides not matched to a gene: 10. The CDR3 contains 16 residues. The CDR3 DNA reads as TGCGCCAGCAGCCTTTCCTCAGACAGGGCTAACACTGAAGCTTTCTTT. As protein: CASSLSSDRANTEAFF.

In its sample, this clonotype was seen a few times. V is TRBV20-1 and J is TRBJ2-3, with 11 bases identical to TRBD2. The germline V gene has CDR1 DFQATT and CDR2 SNEGSKA (reference sequence). This CDR3 spans 15 amino acids. V lost 7 bases to trimming and J lost 4 bases; unmatched junction nucleotides: 10. CDR3 coding DNA: TGCAGTGGTACGACTAGCGGGGTTGGTTCAGATACGCAGTATTTT. Encoded protein: CSGTTSGVGSDTQYF.

This clonotype was detected ten times or more. The chain couples TRBV28 to TRBJ2-7; a possible D gene is TRBD1 (6 bases). The CDR3 is made up of 13 amino acids. Germline CDR1 and CDR2: MDHEN and SYDVKM. V was shortened by 3 bases and J by 3 bases, with 9 bases between the two germline ends. The CDR3 bases are TGTGCCAGCAGTTTGTCAGGGGTCTACGAGCAGTACTTC. Protein product: CASSLSGVYEQYF. The entire variable domain, with the rest obtained from reference TRBV28 and TRBJ2-7, is as follows: DVKVTQSSRYLVKRTGEKVFLECVQDMDHENMFWYRQDPGLGLRLIYFSYDVKMKEKGDIPEGYSVSREKKERFSLILESASTNQTSMYLCASSLSGVYEQYFGPGTRLTVT.

This clonotype was seen repeatedly, ten times or more. J is TRBJ2-2 and V is TRBV6-5; D is unresolved. The length of the CDR3 is 12 residues. Germline V CDR1 and CDR2: MNHEY, SVGAGI. V was cut by 4 bases and J by 4 bases, with 4 bases left in between. CDR3 in amino acids: CASSWTTGELFF. As DNA, the CDR3 is TGTGCCAGCAGTTGGACCACCGGGGAGCTGTTTTTT.

With respect to this clonotype: The junction departs from the called germline gene at one end, perhaps through a read error. The rearrangement joins TRBV28 to TRBJ2-3, with 10 bases matching TRBD2. Per the germline V gene, CDR1 is MDHEN and CDR2 is SYDVKM. The CDR3 sequence is 15 residues long. The CDR3 DNA sequence: TGTGCCAGCAGGCCCCCCGGGACTAGCGTAGATACGCGGTATTTT. Its translation: CASRPPGTSVDTRYF.

At least ten counts were recorded for this clonotype. This chain joins TRBV7-8 and TRBJ1-3; D remains unclear. CDR1 is SGHVS, CDR2 FQNEAQ, per germline. This CDR3 region has 14 residues. The germline V and J ends were trimmed by 1 base and 8 bases, with 12 bases remaining between them. CDR3 sequence: CASSLVEGADTIYF. DNA of the CDR3: TGTGCCAGCAGCTTAGTGGAGGGCGCGGACACCATATATTTT.

V and J are TRBV7-2 and TRBJ2-1; D is perhaps TRBD2 (5 bases). In germline, CDR1 is SGHTA, CDR2 FQGNSA. V was shortened by 4 bases and J by 9 bases, with 16 bases between the two germline ends. The CDR3 spans 14 residues. CDR3 sequence: CASSSLVGATEQFF. The CDR3 bases are TGTGCCAGCAGCTCTCTGGTGGGAGCAACTGAGCAGTTCTTC. Together with reference TRBV7-2 and TRBJ2-1, the CDR3 gives the full variable domain: GAGVSQSPSNKVTEKGKDVELRCDPISGHTALYWYRQSLGQGLEFLIYFQGNSAPDKSGLPSDRFSAERTGGSVSTLTIQRTQQEDSAVYLCASSSLVGATEQFFGPGTRLTVL.

This clonotype occurred many times. DNA for the CDR3: TGTGCCAGCACTATACAGGGAAGAAAACTGTTTTTT. This sequence encodes CASTIQGRKLFF. This rearrangement joins TRBV2 to TRBJ1-4, with a possible D match to TRBD1 (6 bases). V was clipped by 7 bases and J by 10 bases, with 13 bases between them. This CDR3 has 12 residues. Germline CDR1 and CDR2: SNHLY and FYNNEI.